The rows below give T cell receptor beta chains drawn from one sample of a study of blood T cell repertoires in COVID-19. The method was immunoSEQ multiplex PCR; TCRdb's version includes in-frame clones alone and lacks a portion of them. The sample yields 250,000 to 350,000 clones, about 87% seen once. The specimen was peripheral blood. The receptor source for this set is a woman aged 50 to 60 with COVID-19, enrolled during active disease. Both conserved end residues are part of each CDR3. The D gene is left open where the match is weak. Expanded clones get a size class; other rows say once, few or many, or leave the size out.

.	TRBJ1-4	once	TRBV30	CAWRIRGGEKLFF	TGTGCCTGGAGGATAAGGGGAGGTGAAAAACTGTTTTTT
TRBD2	TRBJ2-5	.	TRBV7-9	CASSPGTSGAETQYF	TGTGCCAGCAGCCCTGGGACTAGCGGGGCTGAGACCCAGTACTTC
TRBD2	TRBJ2-1	once	TRBV2	CASTSRGTSTYNEQFF	TGTGCCAGCACCTCGAGAGGGACTAGCACCTACAATGAGCAGTTCTTC
.	TRBJ1-1	.	TRBV5-1	CASSLVSGAGAEAFF	TGCGCCAGCAGCTTGGTTTCAGGGGCGGGCGCTGAAGCTTTCTTT
TRBD2	TRBJ2-1	.	TRBV24-1	CATSEGNYSGSNEQFF	TGTGCCACCAGTGAAGGGAACTATAGCGGGAGTAATGAGCAGTTCTTC
.	TRBJ2-5	.	TRBV6-5	CASSRSRGETQYF	TGTGCCAGCAGCCGGAGTAGGGGGGAGACCCAGTACTTC
.	TRBJ2-2	.	TRBV13	CASSSISNTGELFF	TGTGCCAGCAGCTCCATTTCGAACACCGGGGAGCTGTTTTTT
.	TRBJ2-1	.	TRBV24-1	CATSVAGYRNEQFF	TGTGCCACCAGTGTTGCGGGATATCGGAATGAGCAGTTCTTC
TRBD2	TRBJ2-5	.	TRBV18	CASSPRLAIGETQYF	TGTGCCAGCTCCCCTAGACTAGCGATCGGGGAGACCCAGTACTTC
TRBD1	TRBJ1-4	.	TRBV28	CASSLVTGGPKELFF	TGTGCCAGCAGTTTAGTAACAGGGGGTCCGAAAGAACTGTTTTTT
.	TRBJ1-4	.	TRBV7-6	CASSLGGGITTNEKLFF	TGTGCCAGCAGCTTAGGTGGGGGGATCACAACTAATGAAAAACTGTTTTTT
TRBD1	TRBJ2-2	.	TRBV29-1	CSVRDRGVTGELFF	TGCAGCGTTCGGGACAGGGGGGTCACCGGGGAGCTGTTTTTT
.	TRBJ2-7	.	TRBV19	CASSIKTNVAYEQYF	TGTGCCAGTAGTATTAAGACAAACGTGGCCTACGAGCAGTACTTC
TRBD2	TRBJ2-1	once	TRBV7-7	CASSQTSGRGNEQFF	TGTGCCAGCAGCCAGACTAGCGGGAGAGGCAATGAGCAGTTCTTC
.	TRBJ1-1	.	TRBV24-1	CATSDLGGEAFF	TGTGCCACCAGTGACCTGGGGGGTGAAGCTTTCTTT
TRBD1	TRBJ2-3	.	TRBV24-1	CATSALRQGGGTDTQYF	TGTGCCACCAGTGCCCTACGACAGGGCGGCGGCACAGATACGCAGTATTTT
.	TRBJ1-1	.	TRBV7-2	CASSSQGLGTTEAFF	TGTGCCAGCAGCTCTCAGGGGTTGGGGACCACTGAAGCTTTCTTT
TRBD1	TRBJ1-2	.	TRBV18	CASSPVEGASGYTF	TGTGCCAGCTCACCTGTGGAGGGGGCGAGCGGCTACACCTTC
TRBD2	TRBJ2-3	.	TRBV11-3	CASSPGRVDTQYF	TGTGCCAGCAGCCCAGGGAGGGTTGATACGCAGTATTTT
.	TRBJ1-5	once	TRBV5-6	CASSGYGGNQPQHF	TGTGCCAGCAGCGGCTACGGGGGCAATCAGCCCCAGCATTTT
TRBD1	TRBJ1-5	.	TRBV30	CAWSPRRGRGMYSNQPQHF	TGTGCCTGGAGTCCCCGAAGGGGGCGCGGGATGTATAGCAATCAGCCCCAGCATTTT
.	TRBJ2-2	.	TRBV4-3	CASSQEGFGELFF	TGCGCCAGCAGCCAAGAGGGCTTCGGGGAGCTGTTTTTT